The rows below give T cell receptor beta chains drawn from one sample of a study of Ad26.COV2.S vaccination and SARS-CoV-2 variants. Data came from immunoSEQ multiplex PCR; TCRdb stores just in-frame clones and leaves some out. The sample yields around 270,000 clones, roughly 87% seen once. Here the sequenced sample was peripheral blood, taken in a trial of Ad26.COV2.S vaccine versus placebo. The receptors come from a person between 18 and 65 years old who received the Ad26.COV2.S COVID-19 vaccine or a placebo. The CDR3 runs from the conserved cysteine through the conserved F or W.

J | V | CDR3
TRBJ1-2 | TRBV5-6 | CASSLGLPLYGYTF
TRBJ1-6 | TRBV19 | CASSIRGDNSPLHF
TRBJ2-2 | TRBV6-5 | CASPDDHTGELFF
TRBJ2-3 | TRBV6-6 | CASSYKADTQYF
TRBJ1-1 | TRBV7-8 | CASSGVGRLNTEAFF
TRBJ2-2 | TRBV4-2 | CASSQELGLAGVKVGELFF
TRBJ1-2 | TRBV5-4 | CASSLTGVNYGYTF
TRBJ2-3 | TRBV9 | CASSSSRSGLDTQYF
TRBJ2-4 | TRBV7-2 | CASSSGLAKNIQYF
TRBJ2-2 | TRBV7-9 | CASSPAPLNTGELFF
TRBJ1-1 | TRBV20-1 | CSASPGGTEAFF
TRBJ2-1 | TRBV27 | CASGTSRYNEQFF
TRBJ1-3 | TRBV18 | CASSLNSPISGNTIYF
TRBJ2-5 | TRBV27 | CASSGREETQYF
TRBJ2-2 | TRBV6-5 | CASIRRDTGELFF
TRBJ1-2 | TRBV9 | CASSADSYGGYTF
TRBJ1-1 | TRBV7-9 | CASSLWAGTPNTEAFF
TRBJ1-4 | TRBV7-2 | CASSLGGQGYEKLFF
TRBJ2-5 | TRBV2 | CASTPRKWPQETQYF
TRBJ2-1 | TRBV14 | CASSQPYLAGGPNEQFF
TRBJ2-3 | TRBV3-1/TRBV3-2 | CASSQGASGGRTDTQYF
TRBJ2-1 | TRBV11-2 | CASSLGGGTYNEQFF
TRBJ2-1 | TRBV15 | CATSRVADSEQFF
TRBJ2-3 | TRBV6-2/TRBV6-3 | CASSDRGGVWDTQYF
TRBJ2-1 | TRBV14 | CASSLHRGINYNEQFF
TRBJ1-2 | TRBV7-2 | CASSFDRASYGYTF
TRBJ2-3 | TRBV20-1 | CSASPGQDFTDTQYF
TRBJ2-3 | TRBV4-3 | CASSPQGAGSATDTQYF
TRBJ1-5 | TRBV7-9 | CASSLGAGIGSNQPQHF